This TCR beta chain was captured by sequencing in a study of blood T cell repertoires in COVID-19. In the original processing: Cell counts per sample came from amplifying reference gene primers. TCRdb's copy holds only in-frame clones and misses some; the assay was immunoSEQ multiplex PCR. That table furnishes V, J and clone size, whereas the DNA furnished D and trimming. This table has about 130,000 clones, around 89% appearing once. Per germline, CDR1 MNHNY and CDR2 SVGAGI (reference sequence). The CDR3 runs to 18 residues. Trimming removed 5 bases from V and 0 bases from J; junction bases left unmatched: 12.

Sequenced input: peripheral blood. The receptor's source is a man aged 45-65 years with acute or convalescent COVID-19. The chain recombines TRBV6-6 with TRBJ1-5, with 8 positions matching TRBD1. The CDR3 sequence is CASSPLRTGYYSNQPQHF. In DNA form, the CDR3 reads TGTGCCAGCAGTCCGCTTCGGACAGGGTATTATAGCAATCAGCCCCAGCATTTT.